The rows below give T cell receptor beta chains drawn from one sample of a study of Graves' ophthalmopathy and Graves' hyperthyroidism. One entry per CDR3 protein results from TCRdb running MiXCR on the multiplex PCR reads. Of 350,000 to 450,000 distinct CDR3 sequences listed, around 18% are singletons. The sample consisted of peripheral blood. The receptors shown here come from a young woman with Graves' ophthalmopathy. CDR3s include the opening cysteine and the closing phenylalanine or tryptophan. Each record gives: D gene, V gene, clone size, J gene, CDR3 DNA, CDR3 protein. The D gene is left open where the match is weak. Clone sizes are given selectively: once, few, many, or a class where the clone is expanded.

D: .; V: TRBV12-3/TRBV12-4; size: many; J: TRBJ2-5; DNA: TGTGCCAGCAGTCCTAGCTGGCAAGAGACCCAGTACTTC; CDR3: CASSPSWQETQYF
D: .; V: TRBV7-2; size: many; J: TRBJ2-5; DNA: TGTGCCAGCAGCTCCTCCCAATCCGGGTTCGGAGAGACCCAGTACTTC; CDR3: CASSSSQSGFGETQYF
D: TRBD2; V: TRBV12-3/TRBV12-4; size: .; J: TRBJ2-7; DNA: TGTGCCAGCAGAAAGCGGGAGGACAGACACGAGCAGTACTTC; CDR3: CASRKREDRHEQYF
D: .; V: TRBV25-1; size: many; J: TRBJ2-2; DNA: TGTGCCAGCAACCCAACTCGGGGGACCAACACCGGGGAGCTGTTTTTT; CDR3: CASNPTRGTNTGELFF
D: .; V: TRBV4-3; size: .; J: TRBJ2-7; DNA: TGCGCCAGCAGCCAAGATGCTGCGGGACCCAGCTCCTACGAGCAGTACTTC; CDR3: CASSQDAAGPSSYEQYF
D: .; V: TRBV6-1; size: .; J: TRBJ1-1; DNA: TGTGCCAGCAGTGTGTCGCCAGGGGAAGCTTTCTTT; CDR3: CASSVSPGEAFF
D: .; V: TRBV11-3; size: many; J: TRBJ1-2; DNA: TGTGCCAGCAGCTACTCTATGGGTGACTATGGCTACACCTTC; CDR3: CASSYSMGDYGYTF
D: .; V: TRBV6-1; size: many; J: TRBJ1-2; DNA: TGTGCCAGCAGTGAGGCCTTTAGGGGCTATGGCTACACCTTC; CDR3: CASSEAFRGYGYTF
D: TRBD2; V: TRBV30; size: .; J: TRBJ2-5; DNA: TGTGCCTGGAGTGTAGGACAGCCGGGACTAGCAGAAGAGACCCAGTACTTC; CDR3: CAWSVGQPGLAEETQYF
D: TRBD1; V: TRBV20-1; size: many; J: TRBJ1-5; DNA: TGCAGTGCCAGGGGGAGGGAATCCCAGCCCCAGCATTTT; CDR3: CSARGRESQPQHF
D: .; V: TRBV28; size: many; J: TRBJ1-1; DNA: TGTGCCAGCAGTTTAGCCACCCCTGAAGCTTTCTTT; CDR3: CASSLATPEAFF